Each of the 10 T cell receptor beta chains below was sequenced from the same sample in a study of blood T cells in healthy people across ages. A second PCR, run for about 7 to 12 cycles, used a sample-barcoded 5' primer plus a J-beta primer mix. MiXCR, applied by TCRdb to the 5' RACE reads, yields one record per CDR3 protein. The sample includes roughly 1,500,000 distinct CDR3 sequences, around 39% of them seen just once. Sequenced: blood. The source is a woman in her late teens or twenties in good health.

This clonotype was recorded only once. V usage is TRBV29-1 and J usage is TRBJ2-1; TRBD2 matches 10 bases. The J call is in doubt because the DNA end fits TRBJ2-7 better. Germline V lookup: CDR1 SQVTM, CDR2 ANQGSEA. There are 13 residues in the CDR3. The CDR3 DNA sequence: TGCAGCGTTGGACTAGCGGGTATCTCTGAGCAGTACTTC. Amino acid sequence: CSVGLAGISEQYF.

V usage is TRBV6-1 and J usage is TRBJ2-5, with TRBD1 matching 8 bases. The CDR3 is 14 residues long. Germline V gives CDR1 MNHNS, CDR2 SASEGT. The V segment lost 4 bases and the J segment 5 bases; nucleotides outside the gene matches: 6. CDR3 residues: CASSGQGWKETQYF. Here the CDR3 DNA reads TGTGCCAGCAGTGGACAGGGGTGGAAGGAGACCCAGTACTTC.

Comments on this clonotype: With a much larger clone just one base away, this may be a read error. This sequence joins TRBV7-2 and TRBJ2-1; 10 nucleotides agree with TRBD2. The CDR3 contains 15 residues. Germline V lookup: CDR1 SGHTA, CDR2 FQGNSA. Trimming at V came to 4 bases and at J to 3 bases, leaving 3 bases not matched to a gene. CDR3 sequence: CASSSGLASYNEQFF. The DNA for the CDR3 is TGTGCCAGCAGCTCGGGACTAGCGAGCTACAATGAGCAGTTCTTC.

The chain combines TRBV5-1 with TRBJ2-1; D may be TRBD2 (6 bases). The CDR3 has 14 amino acids. Germline V gene lookup returns CDR1 SGHRS and CDR2 YFSETQ. Trimming shortened V by 4 bases and J by 6 bases, and 14 bases separated the two germline ends. CDR3 amino acids: CASSTHGDFNEQFF. The CDR3 nucleotides read TGCGCCAGCAGCACTCATGGGGACTTCAATGAGCAGTTCTTC.

Points on this clonotype: One end of the junction is discordant with germline, which a read error may explain. The gene calls are TRBV5-5 and TRBJ2-4; a possible D gene is TRBD2 (5 bases). The tail of the sequence fits TRBJ2-7 better, so the J call may be wrong. The length of the CDR3 is 14 residues. CDR1 and CDR2 from the germline V gene are SGHKS and YYEKEE (reference sequence). In DNA form, the CDR3 reads TGTGCCGGCAGCTCTAGCCTCACGACCTACGAGCAGTACTTC. This sequence encodes CAGSSSLTTYEQYF.

J is TRBJ2-7 and V is TRBV20-1; D is tentatively TRBD1 or TRBD2 (5 bases each). CDR3 length equals 14 residues. V was clipped by 2 bases and J by 5 bases, with 16 bases between them. Germline V gene lookup returns CDR1 DFQATT and CDR2 SNEGSKA (reference sequence). The CDR3 is CSARYGTGSDEQYF. The CDR3 DNA follows: TGCAGTGCTAGATACGGGACGGGTTCCGACGAGCAGTACTTC.

The rearrangement joins TRBV4-2 to TRBJ2-6; possibly TRBD1 for D (6 bases). Germline V gene sequence: CDR1 LGHNA, CDR2 YNFKEQ. This CDR3 comprises 16 residues. The ends were cut back, 1 base at V and 8 bases at J, with 15 bases in the middle. CDR3 sequence: CASSQVVQGPSNVLTF. For the CDR3, the DNA is TGTGCCAGCAGCCAAGTGGTACAGGGTCCTTCCAACGTCCTGACTTTC.

This sequence joins TRBV20-1 and TRBJ2-3; no clear D. CDR3 length: 13 residues. Trimming pared 4 bases from V and 2 bases from J, leaving 10 bases between. Per the germline V gene, CDR1 is DFQATT and CDR2 is SNEGSKA (reference sequence). The CDR3 DNA follows: TGCAGTGCTAACCCTTCCCTCACAGATACGCAGTATTTT. This codes for CSANPSLTDTQYF.

This sequence joins TRBV15 and TRBJ2-7; a weak D match, TRBD2 (6 bases). The germline V and J ends were trimmed by 0 bases and 2 bases, with 8 bases remaining between them. The CDR3 extends over 14 amino acids. Per germline, CDR1 LNHNV and CDR2 YYDKDF (reference sequence). The CDR3 coding sequence is TGTGCCACCAGCAGAGAGGGGGGACCCTACGAGCAGTACTTC. Protein: CATSREGGPYEQYF.

The count of this clonotype is one. The chain combines TRBV7-9 with TRBJ1-2; TRBD1 matches 9 bases. Germline-derived CDR1 and CDR2 are SEHNR and FQNEAQ (reference sequence). There are 17 residues in the CDR3. Losses at the gene ends were 5 bases for V and 2 bases for J; bases not matched to a gene: 12. CDR3 sequence reads: CASSPLGDRAENYGYTF. CDR3 nucleotide sequence: TGTGCCAGCAGCCCACTCGGGGACAGGGCCGAAAACTATGGCTACACCTTC.